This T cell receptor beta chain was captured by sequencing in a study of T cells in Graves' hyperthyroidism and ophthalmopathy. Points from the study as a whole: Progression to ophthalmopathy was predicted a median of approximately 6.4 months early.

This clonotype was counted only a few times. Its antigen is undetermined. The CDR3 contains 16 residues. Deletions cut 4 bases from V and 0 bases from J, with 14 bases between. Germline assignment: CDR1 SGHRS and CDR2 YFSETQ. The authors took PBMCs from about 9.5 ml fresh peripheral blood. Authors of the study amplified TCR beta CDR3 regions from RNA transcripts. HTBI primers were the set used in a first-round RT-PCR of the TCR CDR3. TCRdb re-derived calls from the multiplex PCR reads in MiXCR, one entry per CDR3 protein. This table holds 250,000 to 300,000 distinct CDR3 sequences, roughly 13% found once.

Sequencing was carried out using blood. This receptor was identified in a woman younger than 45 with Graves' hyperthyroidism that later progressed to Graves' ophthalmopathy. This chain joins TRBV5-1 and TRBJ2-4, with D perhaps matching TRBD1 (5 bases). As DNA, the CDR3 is TGCGCCAGCAGCCAGGACACGGATCTAGCCAAAAACATTCAGTACTTC. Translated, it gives CASSQDTDLAKNIQYF.